A selection of T cell receptor beta chains follows, all from one sample in a study of blood T cells in healthy people across ages. From the 5' RACE reads, TCRdb called clonotypes with MiXCR, one entry per CDR3 protein. The sample holds just over 800,000 distinct CDR3 sequences; around 62% are singletons and the top ten take about a quarter. The specimen was blood. Receptors originate from a man aged 25 to 45 in good health. Each CDR3 is given with its conserved first and last residue. D genes are given only for firm matches. The size field is filled for only some rows; it gives once, few, many or a size class.

>TRBJ2-3|TRBV2|.|.
TGTGCCAGCAGAACAGATAGGGCAAGCACAGATACGCAGTATTTT
CASRTDRASTDTQYF
>TRBJ2-5|TRBV20-1|.|.
TGCAGTGCTATGGGCGAGAGAGAGACCCAGTACTTC
CSAMGERETQYF
>TRBJ1-4|TRBV12-3/TRBV12-4|few|TRBD1
TGTGCCAGCAGTTTCGGGACAGGGGGTAGTGAAAAACTGTTTTTT
CASSFGTGGSEKLFF
>TRBJ1-2|TRBV12-3/TRBV12-4|.|TRBD1
TGTGCCAGCAGCTACTGGACAGGGCCTAGCTACACCTTC
CASSYWTGPSYTF
>TRBJ2-3|TRBV12-3/TRBV12-4|.|.
TGTGCCAGTCGTAGGGGGGTAGTGAGCACAGATACGCAGTATTTT
CASRRGVVSTDTQYF
>TRBJ2-1|TRBV3-1|.|TRBD2
TGTGCCAGCAGCCGTCCTTCGGGAGGGCGGGGAGGCACCTACAATGAGCAGTTCTTC
CASSRPSGGRGGTYNEQFF
>TRBJ1-5|TRBV4-2|.|.
TGTGCCAGCAGCCAAGAGGGCGGGACGGTATATCAGCCCCAGCATTTT
CASSQEGGTVYQPQHF
>TRBJ1-2|TRBV5-5|.|.
TGTGCCAGCAGCTCGAACCGGGGGGGCAACTATGGCTACACCTTC
CASSSNRGGNYGYTF
>TRBJ2-7|TRBV29-1|few|.
TGCAGCGTTGAAGTTTATGGGTCGGGGGAATCCTACGAGCAGTACTTC
CSVEVYGSGESYEQYF
>TRBJ2-3|TRBV20-1|.|.
TGCAGCGCCCTGGGTGGAGATACGCAGTATTTT
CSALGGDTQYF
>TRBJ2-7|TRBV12-3/TRBV12-4|.|TRBD2
TGTGCCAGCAGTCACCCGAGATCTCTAGCGGGGCCGAGCTCCTACAATGAGCAGTACTTC
CASSHPRSLAGPSSYNEQYF
>TRBJ2-1|TRBV9|once|TRBD1
TGTGCCAGCAGCGTTGAAGGACAGGTGAGCGCCTACGAGCAGTTCTTC
CASSVEGQVSAYEQFF
>TRBJ2-5|TRBV6-2/TRBV6-3|.|.
TGTGCCAGCAGTTACTCTAGGAGGCAGTTGCAAGAGACCCAGTACTTC
CASSYSRRQLQETQYF
>TRBJ2-5|TRBV5-6|.|.
TGTGCCAGCAGAGCTGGGTCCAATGAGCAGTACTTC
CASRAGSNEQYF
>TRBJ1-4|TRBV20-1|.|.
TGCAGTGCTAGTGTTTTGGGTCCCGAAAAACTGTTTTTT
CSASVLGPEKLFF
>TRBJ2-2|TRBV2|.|TRBD2
TGTGCCAGCAGTACCCGTATCCTAGCGGGCAACACCGGGGAGCTGTTTTTT
CASSTRILAGNTGELFF
>TRBJ2-1|TRBV6-4|.|.
TGTGCCACCCAGGGAGGCGAATACAATGAGCAGTTCTTC
CATQGGEYNEQFF
>TRBJ2-1|TRBV20-1|.|.
TGCAGTCCCAATGACTGGAGCGACAATGAGCAGTTCTTC
CSPNDWSDNEQFF
>TRBJ2-5|TRBV27|.|.
TGTGCCAGCTTTAGCGCGGAGACCCAGTACTTC
CASFSAETQYF
>TRBJ2-6|TRBV7-2|few|.
TGTGCCAGCAGCGCAGGGGACTCTGGGGCCAACGTCCTGACTTTC
CASSAGDSGANVLTF
>TRBJ1-6|TRBV6-6|.|TRBD1
TGTGCCAGTCGGGACAGGGGGGACTCCTATAATTCACCCCTCCACTTT
CASRDRGDSYNSPLHF
>TRBJ2-5|TRBV6-1|few|TRBD2
TGTGCCAGCAGTCGTCTGACTAGCGGGTACCAAGAGACCCAGTACTTC
CASSRLTSGYQETQYF
>TRBJ1-2|TRBV7-2|.|.
TGTGCCAGCAGCCCCACCCAAGCAGGGACCTATGGCTACACCTTC
CASSPTQAGTYGYTF
>TRBJ2-5|TRBV5-1|few|TRBD1
TGCGCCAGCAGGACCGGGACAGGGCCGATGTACCAAGAGACCCAGTACTTC
CASRTGTGPMYQETQYF
>TRBJ2-7|TRBV7-9|.|TRBD1
TGTGCCAGCAGCCCTTTAGATAGGACAGGAAACTACGAGCAGTACTTC
CASSPLDRTGNYEQYF
>TRBJ2-7|TRBV12-3/TRBV12-4|.|TRBD1
TGTGCCAGCAGTTTTGCGGCAGGGGGCTCCTACGAGCAGTACTTC
CASSFAAGGSYEQYF
>TRBJ2-1|TRBV12-3/TRBV12-4|many|TRBD2
TGTGCCACCGAGAGAAGCGGGGGGAACAATGAGCAGTTCTTC
CATERSGGNNEQFF
>TRBJ2-6|TRBV4-2|many|.
TGTGCCAGCAGCCAAGATCAAACTGGGGCCAACGTCCTGACTTTC
CASSQDQTGANVLTF
>TRBJ2-7|TRBV4-1|.|.
TGCGCCAGCAGCCTATCTTACGCTTTGGACGAGCAGTACTTC
CASSLSYALDEQYF
>TRBJ2-1|TRBV5-1|.|.
TGCGCCAGCAGCTGGGGACGGGGAGGTGAGCAGTTCTTC
CASSWGRGGEQFF
>TRBJ2-1|TRBV6-2/TRBV6-3|.|.
TGTGCCAGCAGCTATCCCTCTGCGAGCTCCTACAATGAGCAGTTCTTC
CASSYPSASSYNEQFF
>TRBJ1-2|TRBV24-1|.|.
TGTGCCACCAGTGAAAGGGGGGAAAACTATGGCTACACCTTC
CATSERGENYGYTF
>TRBJ2-1|TRBV20-1|.|TRBD1
TGCAGTGCTGGAGGTGGTGACAGGGCCTACAATGAGCAGTTCTTC
CSAGGGDRAYNEQFF
>TRBJ2-5|TRBV5-1|few|.
TGCGCCAGCAGACTTACAGGATACCAAGAGACCCAGTACTTC
CASRLTGYQETQYF
>TRBJ2-4|TRBV28|few|TRBD1
TGTGCCAGCAGTCAACAGGGGGCCAAAAACATTCAGTACTTC
CASSQQGAKNIQYF
>TRBJ2-4|TRBV28|few|.
TGTGCCAGCAGTTTAAGGGACTCCCCGTTGGCCAAAAACATTCAGTACTTC
CASSLRDSPLAKNIQYF
>TRBJ2-7|TRBV29-1|.|.
TGCAGCACCTTAATCCGCTACGAGCAGTACTTC
CSTLIRYEQYF
>TRBJ1-4|TRBV28|.|.
TGTGCCAGCAGTTTAGGGCCAGGGTTTGAAAAACTGTTTTTT
CASSLGPGFEKLFF
>TRBJ2-1|TRBV9|.|TRBD2
TGTGCCAGCAGCGCGGTAGCGGGGGGGAACTACAATGAGCAGTTCTTC
CASSAVAGGNYNEQFF
>TRBJ2-1|TRBV20-1|few|TRBD1
TGCAGTGCGACCCTCGGGACAGGGGCCTACAATGAGCAGTTCTTC
CSATLGTGAYNEQFF
>TRBJ2-7|TRBV7-2|.|TRBD2
TGTGCCAGCAGCTCCCCGGGGACTAGCGGGGGGAACGAGCAGTACTTC
CASSSPGTSGGNEQYF
>TRBJ2-7|TRBV9|.|.
TGTGCCAGCAGCGTAGCGCCGAGGCTCAGCTCCTACGAGCAGTACTTC
CASSVAPRLSSYEQYF
>TRBJ1-5|TRBV12-3/TRBV12-4|once|.
TGTGCCAGCAGTTTACTGGGAAACGGTCAGCCCCAGCATTTT
CASSLLGNGQPQHF
>TRBJ1-6|TRBV2|many|.
TGTGCCAGCAGTCAAACAGGGAGTTCACCCCTCCACTTT
CASSQTGSSPLHF
>TRBJ2-5|TRBV6-5|.|.
TGTGCCAGCAGTTACCAGGGGTTAGAGCAGTACTTC
CASSYQGLEQYF
>TRBJ2-7|TRBV27|.|.
TGTGCCAGCAGGCGGGCTCTCAATGAGCAGTACTTC
CASRRALNEQYF
>TRBJ2-1|TRBV2|.|.
TGTGCCAACAAATTCTCCTACAATGAGCAGTTCTTC
CANKFSYNEQFF
>TRBJ2-1|TRBV12-3/TRBV12-4|.|.
TGTGCCAGCAGTCCCCAGGCGGGCTATGAGCAGTTCTTC
CASSPQAGYEQFF
>TRBJ2-1|TRBV4-3|.|TRBD1
TGCGCCAACAGCCAGGGACCGGGACAGGGAACCTACAATGAGCAGTTCTTC
CANSQGPGQGTYNEQFF
>TRBJ2-5|TRBV21-1|.|.
TGTGCCAGCGGGAAAGGACTTAACCAAGAGACCCAGTACTTC
CASGKGLNQETQYF
>TRBJ1-6|TRBV20-1|.|.
TGCAGTGCTCGGGCCGTACTATTAAATTCACCCCTCCACTTT
CSARAVLLNSPLHF
>TRBJ2-1|TRBV28|.|.
TGTGCCAGCAGAGGCCCAACTTTGTACAATGAGCAGTTCTTC
CASRGPTLYNEQFF
>TRBJ1-1|TRBV25-1|.|.
TGTGCCAGCAGTGATTGGACGGCGAACACTGAAGCTTTCTTT
CASSDWTANTEAFF
>TRBJ1-6|TRBV20-1|.|.
TGCAGTGTCACCACGGCTGCTAATTCACCCCTCCACTTT
CSVTTAANSPLHF
>TRBJ2-6|TRBV20-1|once|.
TGCAGTGCCGGTGGTAGTGGGCTTGGGGCCAACGTCCTGACTTTC
CSAGGSGLGANVLTF
>TRBJ2-2|TRBV12-3/TRBV12-4|.|.
TGTGCCAGCAGTTCCTGGGGGGGCCTTAAAACCGGGGAGCTGTTTTTT
CASSSWGGLKTGELFF
>TRBJ1-6|TRBV20-1|.|.
TGCAGTGCTATGGAGGGGACCTATAATTCACCCCTCCACTTT
CSAMEGTYNSPLHF
>TRBJ2-3|TRBV12-3/TRBV12-4|.|TRBD2
TGTGCCAGCAGTTTAATACTAGCGGGGAGAACTAGCACAGATACGCAGTATTTT
CASSLILAGRTSTDTQYF
>TRBJ2-3|TRBV7-9|.|.
TGTGCCAGCAGCTTACAGAGCGACACAGATACGCAGTATTTT
CASSLQSDTDTQYF